The text below deals with one T cell receptor beta chain. Antigen: not known. Repertoires were generated with immunoSEQ multiplex PCR, while TCRdb's copy carries only in-frame clones and drops some. Among roughly 57,000 clones, around 90% were seen once, and the ten largest hold 16%. These data belong to a study of OX40 agonist ivuxolimab in advanced cancers. Study findings and constraints: At 0.1 to 3.0 mg/kg, clonal expansion of CD4+ and CD8+ blood T cells had occurred by week 6.

The length of the CDR3 is 12 residues. CDR1 is LGHNA and CDR2 is YNFKEQ in the germline V gene. V lost 4 bases and J 1 base, leaving 5 bases between the germline ends. Sequencing used CD4+ or CD8+ T cells sorted from blood, obtained in a trial of the OX40 agonist ivuxolimab. V usage is TRBV4-2 and J usage is TRBJ2-7; D is uncertain. This clonotype originated in an adult with an advanced solid tumor such as melanoma, head and neck, liver or kidney cancer. The CDR3: CASSLTSYEQYF. The CDR3 coding sequence is TGTGCCAGCAGCCTTACATCCTACGAGCAGTACTTC.